This T cell receptor beta chain was captured by sequencing in a study of T cell responses to AZD1222 COVID-19 vaccine. Germline V gene data show CDR1 as KGHSH and CDR2 as LQKENI. The CDR3 extends over 13 amino acids. Assay used: immunoSEQ multiplex PCR; TCRdb lists only in-frame clones, some missing. Here the sample spans fewer than 150,000 clones, about 86% being singletons. Concerning this clone itself: One end of the junction varies from germline; a read error may be responsible.

This clonotype originated in an adult who received the AZD1222 COVID-19 vaccine. The chain carries TRBV18 and TRBJ1-4, with 8 bases that match TRBD1. Source: peripheral blood, taken 28 days after the second AZD1222 dose. The DNA for the CDR3 is TGTGCCAGCTCACCACTGCCCCAGGACAGGGTCCTTTTT. This gives the protein CASSPLPQDRVLF. Together with reference TRBV18 and TRBJ1-4, the CDR3 gives the full variable domain: NAGVMQNPRHLVRRRGQEARLRCSPMKGHSHVYWYRQLPEEGLKFMVYLQKENIIDESGMPKERFSAEFPKEGPSILRIQQVVRGDSAAYFCASSPLPQDRVLFGSGTQLSVL.